This T cell receptor beta chain was observed in a study of blood T cells in healthy people across ages. Notes on the study in general: When set beside aged donors, long-lived donors presented more naive CD4+ cells and higher diversity.

A sample-barcoded 5' primer and a J-beta primer mix were used in a second PCR of roughly 7 to 11 cycles. TCRdb re-called the 5' RACE reads through MiXCR, storing one row per CDR3 protein. The sample contains approximately 1,700,000 distinct CDR3 sequences, about two fifths of which appear only once. This clonotype has only a few counts. Antigen unknown. The CDR3 is 14 amino acids. Trimming removed 3 bases at V and 1 base at J, with 10 bases between. Germline CDR1 is SGHRS and CDR2 is YFSETQ. This chain uses TRBV5-1 with TRBJ1-1; D unresolved. The specimen sequenced was blood. The sequence came from a human donor in good health. The CDR3 DNA follows: TGCGCCAGCAGCTCCCGGACGAGGAACACTGAAGCTTTCTTT. This gives the protein CASSSRTRNTEAFF.